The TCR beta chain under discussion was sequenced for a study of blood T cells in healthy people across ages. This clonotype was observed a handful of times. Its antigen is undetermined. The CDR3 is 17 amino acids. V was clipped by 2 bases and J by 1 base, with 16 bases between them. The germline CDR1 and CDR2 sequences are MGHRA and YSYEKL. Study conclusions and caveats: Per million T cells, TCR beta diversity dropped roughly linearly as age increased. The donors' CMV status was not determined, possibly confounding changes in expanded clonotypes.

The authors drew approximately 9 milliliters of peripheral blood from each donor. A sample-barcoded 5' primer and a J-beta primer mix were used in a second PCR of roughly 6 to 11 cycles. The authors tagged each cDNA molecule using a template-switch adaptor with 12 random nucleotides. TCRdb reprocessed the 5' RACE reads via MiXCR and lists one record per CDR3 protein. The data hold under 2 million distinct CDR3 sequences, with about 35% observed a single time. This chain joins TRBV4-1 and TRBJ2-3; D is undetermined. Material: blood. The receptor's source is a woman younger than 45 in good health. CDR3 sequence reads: CASSQLLRGQRTDTQYF. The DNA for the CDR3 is TGCGCCAGCAGCCAATTACTGCGAGGCCAGCGCACAGATACGCAGTATTTT.